The following is a T cell receptor beta chain sequence with its context. V lost 2 bases and J 0 bases, leaving 8 bases between the germline ends. The CDR3 contains 14 residues. In germline, CDR1 is SGHRS, CDR2 YFSETQ. These data belong to a study of T cell clonotyping in hematopoietic cell transplantation. TCRdb's table, derived via immunoSEQ multiplex PCR, lists solely in-frame clones and lacks some. This sample has 8,400 or so clones, with about 69% found just once. The clonotype comes from a male patient between 60 and 69 years old who had an allogeneic stem cell transplant from an unrelated donor, so the T cells may come from the graft donor. Some clones in this sample may be carry-over from other donors' samples. The source material was peripheral blood mononuclear cells, sampled 100 days after allogeneic stem cell transplant. The V gene is TRBV5-1, the J gene TRBJ1-2; D gene unclear. In nucleotides, the CDR3 is TGCGCCAGCAGCTTAAGCAGCTCTAACTATGGCTACACCTTC. Translated, it gives CASSLSSSNYGYTF.